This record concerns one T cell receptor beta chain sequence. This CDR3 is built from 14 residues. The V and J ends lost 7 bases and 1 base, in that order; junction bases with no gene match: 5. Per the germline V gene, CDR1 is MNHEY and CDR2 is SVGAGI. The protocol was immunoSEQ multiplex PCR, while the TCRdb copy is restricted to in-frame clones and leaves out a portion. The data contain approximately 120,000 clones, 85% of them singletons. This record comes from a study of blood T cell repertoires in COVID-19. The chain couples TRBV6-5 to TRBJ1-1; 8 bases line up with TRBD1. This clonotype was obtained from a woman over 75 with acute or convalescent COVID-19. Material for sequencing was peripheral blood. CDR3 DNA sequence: TGTGCCAGCACCTATGACAGGGGGAACACTGAAGCTTTCTTT. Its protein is CASTYDRGNTEAFF.